Presented here are 3 T cell receptor beta chains from one specimen sequenced in a study of cytomegalovirus exposure and HLA in healthy donors. The PCR was carried out with 60 Vbeta primers and 13 Jbeta primers. Repertoires were generated with immunoSEQ multiplex PCR, while TCRdb's copy carries only in-frame clones and drops some. The sample comprises 140,000 or so clones, around 78% of which are singletons, and approximately 2.5% rests with the top ten. The sequencing sample was made of PBMCs. The source of these receptors is a woman aged 18 to 35 in good health and CMV-seropositive.

This clone turned up a few times. J is TRBJ2-7 and V is TRBV7-6; D unclear. The CDR3 is 14 amino acids. Germline V gene lookup returns CDR1 SGHVS and CDR2 FNYEAQ. The germline V and J ends were trimmed by 5 bases and 0 bases, with 11 bases remaining between them. The CDR3 spells CASSTDGGSYEQYF. The CDR3 coding sequence is TGTGCCAGCAGCACCGACGGCGGCTCCTACGAGCAGTACTTC.

The CDR3: CAISEPASGGAETDTQYF. The CDR3 coding sequence is TGTGCCATCAGTGAGCCGGCTAGCGGGGGGGCTGAGACAGATACGCAGTATTTT. The J gene is TRBJ2-3, the V gene TRBV10-3, with TRBD2 identical over 12 bases. J gave up 3 bases and V 2 bases, and 9 bases lay outside the gene matches. The CDR3 has 18 amino acids. In germline, CDR1 is ENHRY, CDR2 SYGVKD.

The chain carries TRBV7-9 and TRBJ1-2; D gene ambiguous. With 5 bases removed from V and 4 bases from J, the gap between germline ends came to 14 bases. Germline V gene data show CDR1 as SEHNR and CDR2 as FQNEAQ (reference sequence). CDR3 size: 14 residues. CDR3 amino acids: CASSHSPEGYGYTF. Written as DNA, the CDR3 is TGTGCCAGCAGCCACAGTCCGGAGGGCTATGGCTACACCTTC.